This TCR beta chain was sequenced in a study of CD8 T cells in Susac syndrome. After extraction with the RNeasy kit, about 0.45 to 1 ug of the RNA was reverse transcribed using random hexamers. TCRdb analysed the immunoSEQ multiplex PCR reads with MiXCR anew, one entry per CDR3 protein. This table has some 150,000 distinct CDR3 sequences, roughly 95% appearing once. Points from the study as a whole: The study conceded that relatively few individuals underwent its TCR sequencing and HLA analysis.

The CDR3 has 14 amino acids. The germline V and J ends were trimmed by 4 bases and 6 bases, with 13 bases remaining between them. Germline V gene lookup returns CDR1 SGHNT and CDR2 YYREEE (reference sequence). Negative isolation was used for CD8+ and CD4+ T cells, and FACS enrichment was applied to TEMRA cells. About this clonotype: Antigen specificity is unknown.

V gene TRBV5-4 combines with J gene TRBJ1-4; D may be TRBD1 (6 bases). The clonotype originates from a human donor in good health. The sequenced sample was CD4+ T cells from PBMCs. The CDR3 loop reads CASSRGGVDEKLFF. The CDR3 bases are TGTGCCAGCAGCCGAGGGGGGGTTGATGAAAAACTGTTTTTT.